The present entry profiles one T cell receptor (delta chain) with its context. This DNA's translation differs at residue 4 from TCRdb's protein, which comes from a much larger clone; a read error is likely, and the protein shown is translated from the DNA. CDR3 length: 20 residues. The V gene's germline CDR1 is GEAIGNYY and CDR2 EKD. The sample belongs to a study of gamma-delta T cells after stem cell transplantation. TCRdb reran clone calling via CATT on the RT-PCR reads. This sample has over a thousand delta-chain clones; 9.5% to 15% occur once, and the top ten carry around 28%. The genes are TRDV2 and TRDJ1; D is perhaps TRDD2 (5 bases). Specimen: gamma-delta T cells. The source is a human donor. It is not recorded whose cells these are; they may come from a transplant donor. The CDR3 region has the DNA TGTGCCTGTGGCACCGTAAGACCCTACGATGTACACCCTACCACCGATAAACTCATCTTT. Encoded protein: CACGTVRPYDVHPTTDKLIF.